One sample yielded the 6 T cell receptor beta chains listed below, sequenced in a study of blood T cell repertoires in COVID-19. Measured with immunoSEQ multiplex PCR; TCRdb has only the in-frame clones, and not every one. Among approximately 500,000 clones, 88% were seen once, and the ten largest hold over 1.5%. The sample consisted of PBMCs or T cells enriched from blood (not recorded which). These receptors originate from a woman aged 40 to 55 who had recovered from COVID-19.

J is TRBJ1-3 and V is TRBV16, with 11 bases fitting TRBD1. This CDR3 spans 18 amino acids. Germline V gives CDR1 KGHSY, CDR2 FQNENV. V lost 4 bases to trimming and J lost 2 bases; unmatched junction nucleotides: 10. Here the CDR3 reads CASSPGQGALGTGNTIYF. The CDR3 DNA is TGTGCCAGCAGCCCAGGACAGGGGGCCTTGGGCACTGGAAACACCATATATTTT.

This clone was observed a single time. The rearrangement links TRBV10-1 to TRBJ2-1; D is undetermined. CDR1 is WNHNN, CDR2 SYGVQD, per germline (reference sequence). Trimming shortened V by 0 bases and J by 4 bases, and 13 bases separated the two germline ends. The CDR3 loop spans 16 amino acids. CDR3 DNA: TGCGCCAGCAGTGAGTCAAGGCAGGCAAGGTACAATGAGCAGTTCTTC. Translated, it gives CASSESRQARYNEQFF.

The chain recombines TRBV7-2 with TRBJ2-7; D ambiguous. V dropped 7 bases and J dropped 1 base, with 17 bases sitting between them. CDR1 and CDR2 from the germline V gene are SGHTA and FQGNSA. CDR3 length equals 15 residues. The CDR3 is CASTRGSVGSYEQYF. The CDR3 bases are TGTGCCAGCACCAGAGGATCTGTTGGTTCCTACGAGCAGTACTTC.

The chain uses TRBV27 and TRBJ2-2, with 9 bases matching TRBD1. Germline trimming cut 5 bases from V and 3 bases from J; bases unmatched to any gene: 22. The germline V gene has CDR1 MNHEY and CDR2 SMNVEV (reference sequence). There are 21 residues in the CDR3. This chain's CDR3 is CASSQGGGPGTGLPDTGELFF. CDR3 in DNA: TGTGCCAGCAGTCAAGGCGGAGGGCCCGGGACAGGGCTCCCTGACACCGGGGAGCTGTTTTTT.

A remark on this clone: At the DNA level, this CDR3 is encoded by other sequences in the same sample as well. V and J are TRBV10-3 and TRBJ1-5, with D hard to call. Germline CDR1 ENHRY, CDR2 SYGVKD. Trimming cost V 3 bases and J 4 bases, with 7 bases left between them. The CDR3 runs 13 residues. In DNA, the CDR3 is TGTGCCATCAGTGATAGGGAGAATCAGCCCCAGCATTTT. It specifies CAISDRENQPQHF.

This chain uses TRBV23-1 with TRBJ2-7, with no clear D. TRBV23-1 is filed as an ORF, its function uncertain. V gave up 3 bases and J gave up 0 bases, with 9 bases separating them. CDR3 size: 14 residues. Written as DNA, the CDR3 is TGCGCCAGCAGTCAGGTCAGGCGCTCCTACGAGCAGTACTTC. Its protein is CASSQVRRSYEQYF.